Listed here are 29 T cell receptor beta chains from one sample, sequenced in a study of identical twins. TCRdb fed the 5' RACE reads into MiXCR, producing one record per CDR3 protein. Counted here are roughly 720,000 distinct CDR3 sequences, 15% to 20% occurring once; the ten biggest clones make up roughly 13%. In addition, the sample was reused for a study of T cells expressing NK-cell markers.

Sequenced: PBMCs. The receptors originated from a woman between 18 and 30 years old in good health.

The gene calls are TRBV10-3 and TRBJ2-1, with D possibly TRBD2 on 7 matching bases. Trimming left V 11 bases short and J 7 bases short, with 21 bases between. This CDR3 region has 14 residues. Looked up from germline, CDR1 is ENHRY and CDR2 is SYGVKD. CDR3: CALKPGGVQNEQFF. The CDR3, as DNA: TGTGCCCTGAAACCGGGGGGCGTACAAAATGAGCAGTTCTTC.

The V call is TRBV20-1, the J call TRBJ2-2, with D possibly matching TRBD2 (5 bases). The CDR3 totals 16 residues. V lost 3 bases and J 3 bases, leaving 17 bases between the germline ends. Germline V gene lookup returns CDR1 DFQATT and CDR2 SNEGSKA (reference sequence). The CDR3 spells CSASQNPGSHTGELFF. The CDR3 DNA reads as TGCAGTGCTAGTCAAAACCCGGGATCCCACACCGGGGAGCTGTTTTTT.

The chain is built from TRBV27 and TRBJ2-1; TRBD2 matches 10 bases. With V trimmed by 3 bases and J by 4 bases, 3 bases remained unmatched. The length of the CDR3 is 15 residues. Looked up from germline, CDR1 is MNHEY and CDR2 is SMNVEV (reference sequence). The CDR3 sequence: CASSLGLAIYNEQFF. The CDR3 DNA reads as TGTGCCAGCAGTTTGGGACTAGCGATTTACAATGAGCAGTTCTTC.

This sequence joins TRBV2 and TRBJ2-1; D is perhaps TRBD2 (5 bases). The CDR3 is made up of 16 amino acids. Germline V CDR1 and CDR2: SNHLY, FYNNEI. The V end lost 6 bases, the J end lost 2 bases, and 17 bases lay between the germline ends. The CDR3 DNA follows: TGTGCCAGCAGGCTAGCCACAGTTGGCCCCTACAATGAGCAGTTCTTC. Amino acid sequence: CASRLATVGPYNEQFF.

This clonotype was seen more than once but under ten times. This chain connects TRBV5-1 to TRBJ2-1, with D maybe TRBD2 (5 bases). Looked up from germline, CDR1 is SGHRS and CDR2 is YFSETQ. Trimming took 1 base from V and 4 from J, leaving 21 bases between them. This CDR3 has 18 amino acids. The CDR3 coding sequence is TGCGCCAGCAGCTTGTCAAAGGGAGTGGAGAACTCGTACAATGAGCAGTTCTTC. This sequence encodes CASSLSKGVENSYNEQFF.

The table lists this clonotype with many counts. This chain connects TRBV12-3 or TRBV12-4 to TRBJ1-5, with a possible D match to TRBD1 (6 bases). The V gene lost 6 bases and the J gene lost 6 bases, with 18 bases spanning the gap. The CDR3 is made up of 15 amino acids. The CDR3 bases are TGTGCCAGCAGCCCCTCGGGGGCGATGGTTCAGCCCCAGCATTTT. This sequence encodes CASSPSGAMVQPQHF.

This clonotype has just a few counts. The rearrangement uses TRBV7-9 and TRBJ2-7; no clear D gene. This CDR3 is 16 amino acids long. Germline CDR1 is SEHNR and CDR2 is FQNEAQ (reference sequence). With 0 bases removed from V and 0 bases from J, the gap between germline ends came to 12 bases. The CDR3 DNA reads TGTGCCAGCAGCTTAGCTCTGAACCCCAGCTCCTACGAGCAGTACTTC. As protein: CASSLALNPSSYEQYF.

This chain joins TRBV30 and TRBJ2-2; D assignment may be TRBD1 or TRBD2 (5 bases each). The V end lost 4 bases, the J end lost 0 bases, and 9 bases lay between the germline ends. Germline V gene sequence: CDR1 GTSNPN, CDR2 SVGIG (reference sequence). The CDR3 consists of 14 residues. In DNA, the CDR3 is TGTGCCTGGATGGGACCGACGAACACCGGGGAGCTGTTTTTT. Protein sequence: CAWMGPTNTGELFF.

This chain joins TRBV10-3 and TRBJ2-1; weak D call: TRBD2 (6 bases). With 2 bases removed from V and 7 bases from J, the gap between germline ends came to 9 bases. This CDR3 comprises 13 residues. Germline V gene sequence: CDR1 ENHRY, CDR2 SYGVKD. The CDR3 sequence: CAISEGTPNEQFF. The CDR3 DNA reads as TGTGCCATCAGTGAGGGGACTCCAAATGAGCAGTTCTTC.

The rearrangement links TRBV4-3 to TRBJ2-1; unclear D gene. Germline V gives CDR1 LGHNA, CDR2 YSLEER. Trimming took off 2 bases at V and 9 bases at J, with 23 bases between the two ends. This CDR3 has 17 residues. CDR3 DNA: TGCGCCAGCAGCCAACACGCGTGGGTAGAGCTAAGGTCTGAGCAGTTCTTC. Translated, it gives CASSQHAWVELRSEQFF.

The sample holds a few counts of this clonotype. The V and J genes are TRBV5-1 and TRBJ1-1, with D unresolved. This CDR3 is 13 amino acids long. V shed 4 bases and J shed 6 bases, with 13 bases lying between them. The germline V gene encodes CDR1 SGHRS and CDR2 YFSETQ. CDR3 loop: CASSPGYGSEAFF. The CDR3 DNA follows: TGCGCCAGCAGCCCCGGTTACGGCTCTGAAGCTTTCTTT.

There are a few counts of this clonotype. This sequence joins TRBV20-1 and TRBJ2-5, with D perhaps being TRBD1 or TRBD2 (5 bases each). This CDR3 has 11 amino acids. From germline, CDR1 is DFQATT and CDR2 SNEGSKA (reference sequence). Trimming took 3 bases from V and 4 from J, leaving 6 bases between them. CDR3 in DNA: TGCAGTGCTAGCGGGGCAGAGACCCAGTACTTC. Encoded protein: CSASGAETQYF.

The rearrangement joins TRBV9 to TRBJ2-4; no firm D call. V lost 3 bases, J lost 6 bases, and 13 bases lay in between. CDR1 SGDLS and CDR2 YYNGEE come from the germline V gene. This CDR3 region has 14 residues. Here the CDR3 DNA reads TGTGCCAGCAGCGAAGTCAGCCGCGGAAACATTCAGTACTTC. Encoded protein: CASSEVSRGNIQYF. The full variable domain, with the rest looked up from reference TRBV9 and TRBJ2-4, is DSGVTQTPKHLITATGQRVTLRCSPRSGDLSVYWYQQSLDQGLQFLIQYYNGEERAKGNILERFSAQQFPDLHSELNLSSLELGDSALYFCASSEVSRGNIQYFGAGTRLSVL.

The chain uses TRBV7-2 and TRBJ2-7; 8 bases line up with TRBD2. V lost 3 bases and J lost 3; bases outside the gene matches: 7. Germline CDR1 and CDR2: SGHTA and FQGNSA. The CDR3 runs 15 residues. In DNA, the CDR3 is TGTGCCAGCAGCTTTCTGCTAGCGGGTAACTACGAGCAGTACTTC. This codes for CASSFLLAGNYEQYF.

The table lists this clonotype with a few counts. This rearrangement joins TRBV5-1 to TRBJ2-2; TRBD1 aligns across 8 bases. This CDR3 contains 15 residues. V gave up 3 bases and J gave up 1 base; unmatched junction bases: 2. The germline V gene has CDR1 SGHRS and CDR2 YFSETQ. CDR3 sequence (DNA): TGCGCCAGCAGCTCGGGACAGGAGAACACCGGGGAGCTGTTTTTT. Translation: CASSSGQENTGELFF.

V is TRBV5-1 and J is TRBJ2-7, with TRBD1 matching 7 bases. The CDR3 extends over 15 amino acids. The V segment lost 2 bases and the J segment 2 bases; nucleotides outside the gene matches: 7. Germline V CDR1 and CDR2: SGHRS, YFSETQ. DNA for the CDR3: TGCGCCAGCAGCTTCCAACAGGGGCCGGCCTACGAGCAGTACTTC. Translated, it gives CASSFQQGPAYEQYF.

The CDR3 DNA reads TGTGCCAGCACCCTGACAGGGATCACCGGGGAGCTGTTTTTT. Translation gives CASTLTGITGELFF. V gene TRBV16 combines with J gene TRBJ2-2; 7 nucleotides match TRBD1. V dropped 7 bases and J dropped 4; count of bases not matched to a gene: 6. The CDR3 is 14 residues long. CDR1 KGHSY and CDR2 FQNENV come from the germline V gene.

The table lists this clonotype with a few counts. The chain recombines TRBV5-1 with TRBJ1-3, with D maybe TRBD1 (5 bases). Trimming removed 0 bases at V and 0 bases at J, with 13 bases between. The CDR3 is 17 residues long. Germline-derived CDR1 and CDR2 are SGHRS and YFSETQ. The CDR3 here is CASSLVGAARSGNTIYF. The DNA for the CDR3 is TGCGCCAGCAGCTTGGTTGGGGCCGCACGCTCTGGAAACACCATATATTTT.

This clonotype was counted between two and nine times. This rearrangement joins TRBV12-3 or TRBV12-4 to TRBJ2-2, with D perhaps matching TRBD2 (6 bases). The CDR3 has 15 amino acids. Trimming pared 5 bases from V and 0 bases from J, leaving 10 bases between. CDR3: CASSERVANTGELFF. The CDR3 bases are TGTGCCAGCAGTGAGCGGGTAGCGAACACCGGGGAGCTGTTTTTT.

This clonotype has only a few counts. This chain joins TRBV12-3 or TRBV12-4 and TRBJ2-1; no definite D call. The CDR3 has 14 amino acids. V was cut by 6 bases and J by 6 bases, with 15 bases left in between. CDR3: CASSRQAGFNEQFF. In nucleotides, the CDR3 is TGTGCCAGCAGCCGACAAGCAGGTTTCAATGAGCAGTTCTTC.

This clonotype was seen a few times. The rearrangement links TRBV20-1 to TRBJ2-1; 10 nucleotides match TRBD2. The germline V gene has CDR1 DFQATT and CDR2 SNEGSKA (reference sequence). J was trimmed by 0 bases and V by 0 bases; bases with no gene match: 2. This CDR3 spans 16 amino acids. This chain's CDR3 is CSARDSSGSSYNEQFF. CDR3 in DNA: TGCAGTGCTAGAGATTCTAGCGGGAGCTCCTACAATGAGCAGTTCTTC.

This clonotype was seen a handful of times. The chain recombines TRBV7-6 with TRBJ2-1, with no clear D. Trimming pared 1 base from V and 6 bases from J, leaving 10 bases between. Germline CDR1 SGHVS, CDR2 FNYEAQ. CDR3 length: 14 amino acids. The CDR3 sequence is CASSLVGWSNEQFF. CDR3 DNA sequence: TGTGCCAGCAGCTTAGTGGGCTGGTCCAATGAGCAGTTCTTC.

The chain carries TRBV7-6 and TRBJ2-7; TRBD1 or TRBD2 may be the D gene (6 bases each). The V end lost 5 bases, the J end lost 4 bases, and 15 bases lay between the germline ends. The CDR3 runs 14 residues. Germline-derived CDR1 and CDR2 are SGHVS and FNYEAQ. CDR3 amino acids: CASSRGGGGYEQYF. The CDR3 DNA is TGTGCCAGCAGCCGAGGTGGAGGGGGATACGAGCAGTACTTC.

The table lists this clonotype with a few counts. The chain links TRBV5-1 to TRBJ1-2; D unresolved. Trimming took off 2 bases at V and 6 bases at J, with 14 bases between the two ends. The CDR3 loop spans 14 amino acids. From germline, CDR1 is SGHRS and CDR2 YFSETQ. The CDR3 spells CASSFRGDEHGYTF. CDR3 nucleotide sequence: TGCGCCAGCAGCTTCCGTGGAGACGAGCATGGCTACACCTTC.

Only a few counts were recorded for this clonotype. J is TRBJ2-1 and V is TRBV20-1; D is possibly TRBD1 (6 bases). The CDR3 is made up of 17 amino acids. V lost 0 bases and J 5 bases, leaving 20 bases between the germline ends. The germline CDR1 and CDR2 sequences are DFQATT and SNEGSKA (reference sequence). The CDR3 region is CSARDPDTGSWHNEQFF. DNA of the CDR3: TGCAGTGCTAGAGACCCTGATACAGGGAGCTGGCACAATGAGCAGTTCTTC.

This clonotype was counted between two and nine times. The genes are TRBV10-3 and TRBJ1-5, with D possibly matching TRBD1 (6 bases). Germline V gene data show CDR1 as ENHRY and CDR2 as SYGVKD. The CDR3 totals 14 residues. Trimming removed 6 bases from V and 8 bases from J, with 17 bases in between. The CDR3 coding sequence is TGTGCCATCAGCGAACAGGGTACCGGTGAGCCCCAGCATTTT. Amino acid sequence: CAISEQGTGEPQHF.

This chain links TRBV20-1 with TRBJ2-1, with 13 bases aligning to TRBD2. Per germline, CDR1 DFQATT and CDR2 SNEGSKA (reference sequence). The CDR3 is 15 residues long. After removal of 5 bases from V and 4 bases from J, the junction contained 5 bases not matched to a gene. In nucleotides, the CDR3 is TGCAGTGCTCCCGGACTAGCGGGGGTGTACAATGAGCAGTTCTTC. This sequence encodes CSAPGLAGVYNEQFF.

This clonotype has only a few counts. The chain combines TRBV4-3 with TRBJ2-1; maybe TRBD1 (6 bases). Trimming cost V 0 bases and J 2 bases, with 8 bases left between them. Germline V CDR1 and CDR2: LGHNA, YSLEER. CDR3 length: 15 residues. In DNA form, the CDR3 reads TGCGCCAGCAGCCAAGAAAAGGGGGCCTACAATGAGCAGTTCTTC. Translating gives CASSQEKGAYNEQFF.

This clonotype was seen only once. The chain employs TRBV29-1 and TRBJ2-7, with D hard to call. The V gene's germline CDR1 is SQVTM and CDR2 ANQGSEA. V shed 3 bases and J shed 7 bases, with 13 bases lying between them. The CDR3 covers 12 residues. CDR3 in DNA: TGCAGCGTTGAGATAGGGTCGCGAGAGCAGTACTTC. Its translation is CSVEIGSREQYF.